The 25 T cell receptor beta chains reported below all come from one sample, sequenced in a study of persistence of HIV-infected CD4 T cells. The immunoSEQ assay was version 4, run in survey mode. Generated by immunoSEQ multiplex PCR, the TCRdb table keeps only in-frame clones and is missing some. Counted here are about 45,000 clones, approximately 90% occurring once; the ten biggest clones make up around 3.4%. Their target antigens are unknown. Nonspecific anti-CD3/anti-CD28 bead stimulation represents the broad CD4+ T cell repertoire. CD4+ T cells upregulating both CD40 ligand and CD69 were sorted as responding cells. The source material was CD4+ T cells sorted from PBMCs after roughly 17-hour stimulation, sampled from a patient who received antiretroviral therapy. The receptors shown here come from an adult woman with HIV who was CMV-seropositive.

The chain employs TRBV30 and TRBJ1-2; no reliable D call. V was shortened by 3 bases and J by 8 bases, with 13 bases between the two germline ends. Germline-derived CDR1 and CDR2 are GTSNPN and SVGIG (reference sequence). CDR3 size: 12 residues. The CDR3 spells CAWSEGLGGYTF. DNA for the CDR3: TGTGCCTGGAGCGAGGGTTTGGGCGGCTACACCTTC.

This chain joins TRBV5-1 and TRBJ1-1; weak D call: TRBD1 (5 bases). This CDR3 is built from 14 residues. CDR1 and CDR2 (germline): SGHRS, YFSETQ. Deletions cut 4 bases from V and 8 bases from J, with 18 bases between. The CDR3 here is CASSPGVGSSEAFF. In nucleotides, the CDR3 is TGCGCCAGCAGCCCGGGGGTCGGTAGCAGCGAAGCTTTCTTT. Full variable domain (missing parts from reference TRBV5-1 and TRBJ1-1): KAGVTQTPRYLIKTRGQQVTLSCSPISGHRSVSWYQQTPGQGLQFLFEYFSETQRNKGNFPGRFSGRQFSNSRSEMNVSTLELGDSALYLCASSPGVGSSEAFFGQGTRLTVV.

The chain combines TRBV6-5 with TRBJ1-5; D possibly corresponds to TRBD1 (6 bases). Germline CDR1 MNHEY, CDR2 SVGAGI. The V and J ends lost 5 bases and 7 bases respectively, with 12 bases between them. This CDR3 comprises 13 residues. This CDR3 is CASSTQGGQPQHF. CDR3 in DNA: TGTGCCAGCAGTACACAGGGCGGGCAGCCCCAGCATTTT.

The chain carries TRBV6-1 and TRBJ1-5; D remains unclear. Trimming removed 1 base from V and 4 bases from J, with 11 bases in between. This CDR3 comprises 15 residues. CDR1 and CDR2 from the germline V gene are MNHNS and SASEGT. CDR3 loop: CASSEVGGENQPQHF. CDR3 coding DNA: TGTGCCAGCAGTGAAGTGGGCGGAGAAAATCAGCCCCAGCATTTT.

The chain is built from TRBV6-5 and TRBJ2-7, with D unclear. The CDR3 is 14 residues long. The germline V gene encodes CDR1 MNHEY and CDR2 SVGAGI. V gave up 2 bases and J gave up 3 bases, with 11 bases separating them. The DNA of the CDR3 is TGTGCCAGCAGTTACGCCGCAGCAGTCTACGAGCAGTACTTC. Translation gives CASSYAAAVYEQYF.

This clone was observed a few times. The J gene is TRBJ1-2, the V gene TRBV12-5; TRBD1 matches 9 bases. J lost 6 bases, V lost 0 bases, and 2 bases had no gene match. In germline, CDR1 is LGHNT, CDR2 FRNRAP. The CDR3 extends over 14 amino acids. The CDR3 spells CASGLVQGADGYTF. Written as DNA, the CDR3 is TGTGCTAGTGGTTTGGTACAGGGGGCAGATGGCTACACCTTC.

The gene calls are TRBV5-6 and TRBJ1-3; TRBD1 might be the D (5 bases). With 2 bases removed from V and 7 bases from J, the gap between germline ends came to 16 bases. CDR1 SGHDT and CDR2 YYEEEE come from the germline V gene. The CDR3 covers 15 residues. CDR3 DNA: TGTGCCAGCAGCTTAAGGCGTCAAGGGGTCAACACCATATATTTT. It translates to CASSLRRQGVNTIYF.

The rearrangement joins TRBV6-6 to TRBJ2-2, with a weak D call TRBD2 (5 bases). The V end lost 3 bases, the J end lost 7 bases, and 12 bases lay between the germline ends. This CDR3 has 14 amino acids. The germline gives CDR1 MNHNY, CDR2 SVGAGI (reference sequence). DNA for the CDR3: TGTGCCAGCAGTTATATCGGGGTGAGCGGGGAGCTGTTTTTT. Its translation: CASSYIGVSGELFF.

This chain uses TRBV5-1 with TRBJ2-7; 8 positions agree with TRBD1. Looked up from germline, CDR1 is SGHRS and CDR2 is YFSETQ. The junction had 5 bases not matched to a gene; V was cut back by 3 bases and J by 3 bases. CDR3 length equals 14 residues. The CDR3 DNA follows: TGCGCCAGCAGCTCAAGACAGGGGAACTACGAGCAGTACTTC. It specifies CASSSRQGNYEQYF. Complete variable domain (other parts from reference TRBV5-1 and TRBJ2-7): KAGVTQTPRYLIKTRGQQVTLSCSPISGHRSVSWYQQTPGQGLQFLFEYFSETQRNKGNFPGRFSGRQFSNSRSEMNVSTLELGDSALYLCASSSRQGNYEQYFGPGTRLTVT.

This clone was seen a single time. This chain connects TRBV6-5 to TRBJ1-2, with 7 positions matching TRBD1. This CDR3 comprises 15 residues. CDR1 MNHEY and CDR2 SVGAGI come from the germline V gene. Unmatched junction bases numbered 20, after V lost 11 bases and J lost 8 bases. The CDR3 DNA reads as TGTGCCGCAGGGGGACGGCCATCTTTGGGTCTGGGCTACACCTTC. Translating it yields CAAGGRPSLGLGYTF.

This clone was seen once. The chain carries TRBV2 and TRBJ2-3; possibly TRBD2 for D (6 bases). CDR1 and CDR2 from the germline V gene are SNHLY and FYNNEI. The CDR3 length is 16 residues. Trimming took off 2 bases at V and 0 bases at J, with 12 bases between the two ends. CDR3 amino acids: CASSELIAASTDTQYF. The CDR3 nucleotides are TGTGCCAGCAGTGAATTGATAGCGGCTAGCACAGATACGCAGTATTTT.

This chain joins TRBV6-6 and TRBJ1-1, with TRBD1 matching over 7 bases. The CDR3 is 15 residues long. Germline assignment: CDR1 MNHNY and CDR2 SVGAGI (reference sequence). Trimming took 6 bases from V and 6 from J; bases not matched to a gene: 13. This chain's CDR3 is CASRKQGSGRAEAFF. CDR3 DNA sequence: TGTGCCAGCAGGAAACAGGGGAGTGGACGGGCTGAAGCTTTCTTT.

V gene TRBV7-2 combines with J gene TRBJ2-7; D gene uncertain. Germline assignment: CDR1 SGHTA and CDR2 FQGNSA. V was trimmed by 4 bases and J by 7 bases, leaving 14 bases between them. The CDR3 has 13 residues. The CDR3 nucleotides read TGTGCCAGCAGCTCCCAATCTGGGCGGGAGCAGTACTTC. This sequence encodes CASSSQSGREQYF.

The V call is TRBV4-2, the J call TRBJ1-2, with D possibly being TRBD1 (6 bases). Germline CDR1 and CDR2: LGHNA and YNFKEQ. V was trimmed by 4 bases and J by 8 bases, leaving 17 bases between them. The CDR3 runs to 14 residues. DNA of the CDR3: TGTGCCAGCAGCCCGCGCGGGGGCGCCGAGGGCTACACCTTC. It is translated as CASSPRGGAEGYTF.

Details on this clone: One end of the junction is discordant with germline, which a read error may explain. This chain uses TRBV4-1 with TRBJ2-3; D is tentatively TRBD1 or TRBD2 (7 bases each). The CDR3 runs to 15 residues. CDR1 and CDR2 (germline): MGHRA, YSYEKL. The CDR3 DNA is TGCGCCAGCAGCCCCCGGGGAGGGGGCACGGATACGCAGTATTTT. It specifies CASSPRGGGTDTQYF.

The rearrangement links TRBV27 to TRBJ1-1; D is possibly TRBD1 (6 bases). The CDR3 sequence is 14 residues long. Germline V gene sequence: CDR1 MNHEY, CDR2 SMNVEV (reference sequence). Trimming stripped 6 bases from V and 5 bases from J, with 16 bases between. This CDR3 reads CASRKGVGGTEAFF. DNA of the CDR3: TGTGCCAGCAGAAAAGGGGTAGGGGGAACTGAAGCTTTCTTT.

V and J are TRBV5-4 and TRBJ2-7; TRBD2 is a possible D gene (7 bases). CDR3 length equals 16 residues. Trimming took off 0 bases at V and 2 bases at J, with 15 bases between the two ends. From germline, CDR1 is SGHNT and CDR2 YYREEE (reference sequence). The CDR3 sequence: CASSLEGGGQTYEQYF. The CDR3 bases are TGTGCCAGCAGCTTGGAAGGGGGGGGCCAGACCTACGAGCAGTACTTC.

The V and J genes are TRBV7-2 and TRBJ2-7; TRBD2 matches 8 bases. CDR3 size: 15 residues. Losses at the gene ends were 3 bases for V and 2 bases for J; bases not matched to a gene: 6. In germline, CDR1 is SGHTA, CDR2 FQGNSA. In DNA, the CDR3 is TGTGCCAGCAGCTTGGCGGGGGGAAGGACCTACGAGCAGTACTTC. Translating it yields CASSLAGGRTYEQYF.

The CDR3 spells CASSLVAGSLTEAFF. The CDR3 DNA reads as TGTGCCAGCAGCTTAGTCGCAGGGAGTCTCACTGAAGCTTTCTTT. The chain couples TRBV7-2 to TRBJ1-1, with D possibly TRBD1 on 5 matching bases. V gave up 1 base and J gave up 4 bases, with 13 bases separating them. The CDR3 spans 15 residues. Per germline, CDR1 SGHTA and CDR2 FQGNSA.

The chain is built from TRBV30 and TRBJ1-2, with D unclear. This CDR3 has 14 residues. Germline loops: CDR1 GTSNPN, CDR2 SVGIG (reference sequence). With 2 bases removed from V and 5 bases from J, the gap between germline ends came to 15 bases. The CDR3 region has the DNA TGTGCCTGGAGTACTCGGACCCGGACGTATGGCTACACCTTC. Protein product: CAWSTRTRTYGYTF.

The CDR3 coding sequence is TGTGCCAGCAAGCAGGGCACCAACACTGAAGCTTTCTTT. It is translated as CASKQGTNTEAFF. The chain combines TRBV28 with TRBJ1-1, with D maybe TRBD1 (5 bases). Germline values: CDR1 MDHEN, CDR2 SYDVKM. This CDR3 comprises 13 residues. Trimming took off 7 bases at V and 2 bases at J, with 11 bases between the two ends.

V is TRBV6-4 and J is TRBJ1-1; 8 nucleotides agree with TRBD1. Germline assignment: CDR1 MRHNA and CDR2 SNTAGT. This CDR3 has 14 amino acids. The junction had 10 bases not matched to a gene; V was cut back by 3 bases and J by 10 bases. CDR3 loop: CASSEGQDLRGAFF. The CDR3 DNA is TGTGCCAGCAGTGAGGGACAGGACCTCCGGGGAGCTTTCTTT.

The V gene is TRBV5-4, the J gene TRBJ1-1, with D unclear. The germline V gene encodes CDR1 SGHNT and CDR2 YYREEE (reference sequence). This CDR3 has 12 amino acids. Trimming took 0 bases from V and 11 from J, leaving 11 bases between them. The CDR3 DNA reads as TGTGCCAGCAGCTTGGGAGAGACTAGTGCTTTCTTT. This gives the protein CASSLGETSAFF. Together with reference TRBV5-4 and TRBJ1-1, the CDR3 gives the full variable domain: ETGVTQSPTHLIKTRGQQVTLRCSSQSGHNTVSWYQQALGQGPQFIFQYYREEENGRGNFPPRFSGLQFPNYSSELNVNALELDDSALYLCASSLGETSAFFGQGTRLTVV.

This chain links TRBV2 with TRBJ1-5, with TRBD1 as a possible D gene (5 bases). V was shortened by 3 bases and J by 14 bases, with 14 bases between the two germline ends. Germline V gene data show CDR1 as SNHLY and CDR2 as FYNNEI. This CDR3 contains 12 residues. The CDR3 region is CASSDDRSREHF. CDR3 in DNA: TGTGCCAGCAGTGATGACAGATCAAGAGAGCATTTT.

This clone was seen just once. V and J are TRBV5-1 and TRBJ1-2; unclear D gene. Per germline, CDR1 SGHRS and CDR2 YFSETQ. Trimming pared 0 bases from V and 5 bases from J, leaving 14 bases between. This CDR3 is built from 15 residues. The CDR3 coding sequence is TGCGCCAGCAGCTTGGAAGGAAACAATTTTTATGGCTACACCTTC. It specifies CASSLEGNNFYGYTF.